A single sample is the source of the 24 T cell receptor beta chains below, sequenced in a study of cytomegalovirus exposure and HLA in healthy donors. The PCR ran on 60 Vbeta and 13 Jbeta primers. Repertoires were generated with immunoSEQ multiplex PCR, while TCRdb's copy carries only in-frame clones and drops some. The repertoire has 130,000 to 150,000 clones, approximately 80% of them found once; the top ten carry around 4.3%. Sequencing input: PBMCs. The receptor set was obtained from a middle-aged man in good health and CMV-seronegative.

This chain joins TRBV19 and TRBJ2-4; 8 positions match TRBD1. The length of the CDR3 is 13 residues. Trimming took 4 bases from V and 10 from J; bases not matched to a gene: 6. Germline CDR1 and CDR2: LNHDA and SQIVND (reference sequence). The CDR3 DNA reads TGTGCCAGTAGTACCAGGACAGGGACAATTCAGTACTTC. This translates into CASSTRTGTIQYF.

V usage is TRBV4-3 and J usage is TRBJ2-6; perhaps TRBD1 as D (6 bases). Trimming cost V 5 bases and J 4 bases, with 18 bases left between them. Looked up from germline, CDR1 is LGHNA and CDR2 is YSLEER. The CDR3 runs to 17 residues. CDR3 sequence reads: CASSEGVQGPGANVLTF. For the CDR3, the DNA is TGCGCCAGCAGCGAAGGTGTACAGGGTCCCGGGGCCAACGTCCTGACTTTC.

V is TRBV7-6 and J is TRBJ2-6; possible D gene TRBD2, 6 bases. Germline loops: CDR1 SGHVS, CDR2 FNYEAQ. Trimming shortened V by 5 bases and J by 0 bases, and 11 bases separated the two germline ends. CDR3 length: 16 residues. The CDR3 bases are TGTGCCAGCAGCACTAGCCAGGGCTCTGGGGCCAACGTCCTGACTTTC. This translates into CASSTSQGSGANVLTF.

The V and J genes are TRBV7-9 and TRBJ1-6; 10 nucleotides align to TRBD1. There are 18 residues in the CDR3. From germline, CDR1 is SEHNR and CDR2 FQNEAQ (reference sequence). V was clipped by 0 bases and J by 7 bases; unmatched bases: 9. CDR3 residues: CASSLAPAWTGGNSPLHF. The CDR3 DNA sequence: TGTGCCAGCAGCTTAGCGCCCGCGTGGACAGGGGGGAATTCACCCCTCCACTTT.

The genes are TRBV4-1 and TRBJ1-3; 9 bases line up with TRBD1. This CDR3 region has 17 residues. Germline CDR1 reads MGHRA; CDR2 reads YSYEKL. V trimming: 1 base; J trimming: 0 bases; junction bases outside the gene matches: 4. CDR3 sequence (DNA): TGCGCCAGCAGCCAAGCAGACAGGGGGTCCTCTGGAAACACCATATATTTT. This codes for CASSQADRGSSGNTIYF.

The chain employs TRBV10-2 and TRBJ2-4; the D gene is possibly TRBD2 (7 bases). The CDR3 covers 12 residues. In germline, CDR1 is WSHSY, CDR2 SAAADI. The V end lost 7 bases, the J end lost 7 bases, and 11 bases lay between the germline ends. The CDR3 nucleotides read TGCGCCAGCAACGAGGGGGGGAACATTCAGTACTTC. Translating gives CASNEGGNIQYF.

The chain couples TRBV6-6 to TRBJ1-1, with TRBD1 matching 7 bases. J gave up 10 bases and V 0 bases, and 5 bases lay outside the gene matches. The length of the CDR3 is 13 residues. Germline loops: CDR1 MNHNY, CDR2 SVGAGI (reference sequence). The CDR3 loop is CASSYSERQGAFF. The CDR3 coding sequence is TGTGCCAGCAGTTACTCAGAAAGACAGGGAGCTTTCTTT.

The gene calls are TRBV4-3 and TRBJ1-1; 7 bases match TRBD1. The germline gives CDR1 LGHNA, CDR2 YSLEER. After removal of 0 bases from V and 11 bases from J, the junction contained 6 bases not matched to a gene. This CDR3 spans 13 amino acids. Here the CDR3 DNA reads TGCGCCAGCAGCCAAGATTTGAAGGGGGCTGCTTTCTTT. Translating gives CASSQDLKGAAFF.

This clone was observed a single time. The V gene is TRBV21-1, the J gene TRBJ2-5; the tabulated D call, TRBD2, remains unverified against the DNA. TRBV21-1 is flagged as a pseudogene. The CDR3 is made up of 10 amino acids. CDR3 protein: CASRKRPQYF. The DNA of the CDR3 is TGTGCCAGCAGAAAGAGGCCCCAGTACTTC.

The chain has TRBV29-1 and TRBJ2-1; D perhaps matches TRBD1 (5 bases). V was trimmed by 3 bases and J by 0 bases, leaving 9 bases between them. In germline, CDR1 is SQVTM, CDR2 ANQGSEA. The CDR3 has 14 amino acids. This CDR3 reads CSVDTTVSYNEQFF. For the CDR3, the DNA is TGCAGCGTTGACACGACAGTCTCCTACAATGAGCAGTTCTTC.

The rearrangement joins TRBV6-6 to TRBJ2-7; weak D call: TRBD2 (6 bases). The CDR3 has 15 amino acids. Germline loops: CDR1 MNHNY, CDR2 SVGAGI (reference sequence). The V end was cut by 0 bases, the J end by 6 bases, with 15 bases between. Here the CDR3 reads CASSYSTGDGGEQYF. The CDR3 DNA sequence: TGTGCCAGCAGTTACTCGACGGGGGACGGGGGCGAGCAGTACTTC.

The V call is TRBV7-2, the J call TRBJ1-1, with 7 bases identical to TRBD1. This CDR3 contains 15 residues. Germline V gene sequence: CDR1 SGHTA, CDR2 FQGNSA. V trimming: 3 bases; J trimming: 1 base; junction bases outside the gene matches: 5. The CDR3: CASSFAGTANTEAFF. In nucleotides, the CDR3 is TGTGCCAGCAGCTTTGCCGGGACAGCGAACACTGAAGCTTTCTTT.

This chain connects TRBV29-1 to TRBJ2-4, with 10 bases fitting TRBD2. The V and J ends lost 7 bases and 5 bases, in that order; junction bases with no gene match: 8. The germline gives CDR1 SQVTM, CDR2 ANQGSEA. The CDR3 extends over 14 amino acids. For the CDR3, the DNA is TGCAGCGCCGACAGCGGGGGGGCCCAAAACATTCAGTACTTC. Translated, it gives CSADSGGAQNIQYF.

V usage is TRBV14 and J usage is TRBJ1-1; D remains ambiguous. Trimming removed 4 bases from V and 2 bases from J, with 8 bases in between. This CDR3 spans 13 amino acids. The germline CDR1 and CDR2 sequences are SGHDN and FVKESK. The CDR3 nucleotides read TGTGCCAGCAGCCGTGGCATTAACACTGAAGCTTTCTTT. It yields the protein CASSRGINTEAFF.

V and J are TRBV7-9 and TRBJ2-7, with 7 bases fitting TRBD2. Germline V CDR1 and CDR2: SEHNR, FQNEAQ (reference sequence). This CDR3 is 16 amino acids long. V lost 1 base and J lost 2; bases outside the gene matches: 8. CDR3 DNA: TGTGCCAGCAGCTTAGTGTCAGGGACTACAACCTACGAGCAGTACTTC. This codes for CASSLVSGTTTYEQYF. The variable domain in full, completed from reference TRBV7-9 and TRBJ2-7, reads DTGVSQNPRHKITKRGQNVTFRCDPISEHNRLYWYRQTLGQGPEFLTYFQNEAQLEKSRLLSDRFSAERPKGSFSTLEIQRTEQGDSAMYLCASSLVSGTTTYEQYFGPGTRLTVT.

This sequence joins TRBV5-6 and TRBJ1-3; TRBD1 might be the D (5 bases). Germline V CDR1 and CDR2: SGHDT, YYEEEE. V lost 4 bases to trimming and J lost 7 bases, with 18 bases between them. The CDR3 has 15 residues. CDR3 sequence reads: CASSRSGDPRNTIYF. As DNA, the CDR3 is TGTGCCAGCAGCCGGTCGGGGGACCCGCGGAACACCATATATTTT.

V usage is TRBV9 and J usage is TRBJ1-5; D gene ambiguous. V was shortened by 3 bases and J by 5 bases, with 15 bases between the two germline ends. The germline CDR1 and CDR2 sequences are SGDLS and YYNGEE. The CDR3 loop spans 15 amino acids. CDR3 DNA sequence: TGTGCCAGCAGCGCGTACGGTGGCGGGGATCAGCCCCAGCATTTT. It is translated as CASSAYGGGDQPQHF.

The V and J genes are TRBV9 and TRBJ2-5, with 8 bases lining up with TRBD2. Germline V gene sequence: CDR1 SGDLS, CDR2 YYNGEE. The CDR3 contains 14 residues. The V and J ends lost 3 bases and 3 bases, in that order; junction bases with no gene match: 4. CDR3 residues: CASSGGLAKETQYF. The CDR3, as DNA: TGTGCCAGCAGCGGAGGACTAGCCAAAGAGACCCAGTACTTC.

This clone was detected only once. Additional DNA sequences in this sample encode the identical CDR3. The chain couples TRBV5-1 to TRBJ1-2; no definite D call. The length of the CDR3 is 14 residues. Looked up from germline, CDR1 is SGHRS and CDR2 is YFSETQ. The V and J ends lost 4 bases and 2 bases respectively, with 12 bases between them. CDR3 nucleotide sequence: TGCGCCAGCAGCCCCTCAGGAGGGAACTATGGCTACACCTTC. Protein product: CASSPSGGNYGYTF.

This chain links TRBV5-1 with TRBJ1-5; TRBD1 is a possible D gene (6 bases). The V and J ends lost 4 bases and 4 bases respectively, with 15 bases between them. The V gene's germline CDR1 is SGHRS and CDR2 YFSETQ. The CDR3 sequence is 15 residues long. For the CDR3, the DNA is TGCGCCAGCAGCCATGGGGGCGCCCTGAATCAGCCCCAGCATTTT. Amino acids: CASSHGGALNQPQHF.

The J gene is TRBJ2-7, the V gene TRBV5-1; TRBD2 might be the D (5 bases). Trimming cost V 2 bases and J 7 bases, with 16 bases left between them. The V gene's germline CDR1 is SGHRS and CDR2 YFSETQ. This CDR3 has 14 residues. CDR3 protein: CASSLMDSPGEQYF. The CDR3 DNA reads TGCGCCAGCAGCTTAATGGACTCCCCTGGAGAGCAGTACTTC. Together with reference TRBV5-1 and TRBJ2-7, the CDR3 gives the full variable domain: KAGVTQTPRYLIKTRGQQVTLSCSPISGHRSVSWYQQTPGQGLQFLFEYFSETQRNKGNFPGRFSGRQFSNSRSEMNVSTLELGDSALYLCASSLMDSPGEQYFGPGTRLTVT.

This clone appeared once. The V gene is TRBV6-5, the J gene TRBJ1-6, with D perhaps matching TRBD1 (5 bases). CDR1 is MNHEY, CDR2 SVGAGI, per germline. The CDR3 spans 15 residues. Trimming took 8 bases from V and 7 from J, leaving 18 bases between them. The CDR3 bases are TGTGCCAGCCCCAACCCTGGTGGGGGGAATTCACCCCTCCACTTT. It codes for CASPNPGGGNSPLHF.

Note on this clone: The junction differs from germline at one of its ends, possibly a read error. The chain employs TRBV7-7 and TRBJ1-6; 10 bases map to TRBD1. The CDR3 consists of 14 residues. Germline values: CDR1 SSHAT, CDR2 FNYEAQ (reference sequence). The CDR3 region is CASSRTGGISPLHF. In DNA, the CDR3 is TGTGCTAGCAGCCGGACAGGGGGTATTTCACCCCTCCACTTT. The full variable domain, its missing parts supplied by reference TRBV7-7 and TRBJ1-6, is GAGVSQSPRYKVTKRGQDVTLRCDPISSHATLYWYQQALGQGPEFLTYFNYEAQPDKSGLPSDRFSAERPEGSISTLTIQRTEQRDSAMYRCASSRTGGISPLHFGNGTRLTVT.

The chain carries TRBV29-1 and TRBJ2-7; TRBD1 aligns across 11 bases. The CDR3 spans 15 residues. CDR1 and CDR2 (germline): SQVTM, ANQGSEA. The junction had 6 bases not matched to a gene; V was cut back by 5 bases and J by 0 bases. CDR3 sequence (DNA): TGCAGCGTTTACTCTGGGACAGGGGGCTCCTACGAGCAGTACTTC. Protein: CSVYSGTGGSYEQYF.